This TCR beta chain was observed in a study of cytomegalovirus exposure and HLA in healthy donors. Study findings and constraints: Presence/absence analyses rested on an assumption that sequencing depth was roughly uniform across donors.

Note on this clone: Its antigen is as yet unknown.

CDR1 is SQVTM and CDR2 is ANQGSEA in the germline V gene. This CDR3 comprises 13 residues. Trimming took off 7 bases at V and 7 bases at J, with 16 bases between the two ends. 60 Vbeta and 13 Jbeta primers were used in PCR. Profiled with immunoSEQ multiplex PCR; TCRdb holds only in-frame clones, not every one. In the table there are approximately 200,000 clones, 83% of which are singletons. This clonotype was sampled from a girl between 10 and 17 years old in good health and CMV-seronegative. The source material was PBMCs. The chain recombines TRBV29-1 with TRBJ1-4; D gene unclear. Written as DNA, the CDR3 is TGCAGCGCCCACATATCTGGCGGTGAAAAACTGTTTTTT. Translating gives CSAHISGGEKLFF.